This T cell receptor (beta chain) was captured in a study of cytomegalovirus exposure and HLA in healthy donors. Background on the study: There were nearly 120 million unique TCR beta sequences, drawn from roughly 200 million T cells, in an earlier analysis.

Study conclusions and caveats: In a later analysis, at a false discovery rate of 0.05, roughly 17,000 TCR beta sequences were associated with HLA alleles. Evidence from a later analysis indicated that most CMV-associated TCR beta chains looked HLA-restricted.

Germline V gene data show CDR1 as SGHRS and CDR2 as YFSETQ. The CDR3 spans 14 residues. In regard to this clone: The antigen remains undetermined. The junction and the germline gene differ at one end; a read error may be behind it.

PCR employed 60 Vbeta and 13 Jbeta primers. The table came from immunoSEQ multiplex PCR; TCRdb's copy has only in-frame clones and leaves some out. The sample lists about 130,000 clones, 60% to 80% occurring once. The chain carries TRBV5-1 and TRBJ2-7, with D tentatively TRBD1 (6 bases). The sample taken for sequencing was PBMCs. This receptor was identified in a woman aged 55-69 years in good health and CMV-seropositive. The CDR3 DNA follows: TGCGCCAGCAGCTTGGGAGCAGGGGCGGACGAACAGTACTTC. Encoded protein: CASSLGAGADEQYF. The variable domain in full, completed from reference TRBV5-1 and TRBJ2-7, reads KAGVTQTPRYLIKTRGQQVTLSCSPISGHRSVSWYQQTPGQGLQFLFEYFSETQRNKGNFPGRFSGRQFSNSRSEMNVSTLELGDSALYLCASSLGAGADEQYFGPGTRLTVT.